The 5 T cell receptor beta chains reported below all come from one sample, sequenced in a study of PD-1 blockade in classical Hodgkin lymphoma. TCRdb's copy holds only in-frame clones and misses some; the assay was immunoSEQ multiplex PCR. The sample lists approximately 100,000 clones; 80% to 90% were seen once. Each and every patient relapsed after autologous stem cell transplantation, and patients got differing brentuximab vedotin exposure. The sequences come from peripheral blood mononuclear cells (PBMCs), collected before the second cycle of nivolumab. The source of these receptors is a human donor with classical Hodgkin lymphoma.

This clone was found once. The chain carries TRBV6-6 and TRBJ2-7; maybe TRBD1 (5 bases). The CDR3 has 13 residues. The V end lost 4 bases, the J end lost 7 bases, and 14 bases lay between the germline ends. Germline assignment: CDR1 MNHNY and CDR2 SVGAGI (reference sequence). CDR3 in DNA: TGTGCCAGCAGTTCTGGGGCGGCTCGGGAGCAGTACTTC. Its protein product is CASSSGAAREQYF.

The genes are TRBV7-6 and TRBJ2-7; 10 positions agree with TRBD1. Per germline, CDR1 SGHVS and CDR2 FNYEAQ. CDR3 length: 15 amino acids. J was trimmed by 2 bases and V by 3 bases; bases with no gene match: 4. The CDR3 reads CASSFRDRGPYEQYF. Written as DNA, the CDR3 is TGTGCCAGCAGCTTCAGGGACAGGGGTCCCTACGAGCAGTACTTC.

The chain employs TRBV6-5 and TRBJ2-2, with 13 nucleotides matching TRBD2. V lost 6 bases to trimming and J lost 6 bases; unmatched junction nucleotides: 4. The CDR3 is 15 residues long. Germline V CDR1 and CDR2: MNHEY, SVGAGI. In DNA form, the CDR3 reads TGTGCCAGCAGACTAGCGGGGGGGAAGGCCGGGGAGCTGTTTTTT. This translates into CASRLAGGKAGELFF.

The gene calls are TRBV30 and TRBJ2-7; 7 bases align to TRBD1. V dropped 3 bases and J dropped 2; count of bases not matched to a gene: 10. CDR1 GTSNPN and CDR2 SVGIG come from the germline V gene (reference sequence). CDR3 length equals 15 residues. In DNA, the CDR3 is TGTGCCTGGAGGGGTAGGGACAGACTTACCTACGAGCAGTACTTC. It encodes CAWRGRDRLTYEQYF.

This clone has more than one count but fewer than ten. This chain connects TRBV29-1 to TRBJ2-5, with 12 bases aligning to TRBD2. The CDR3 extends over 14 amino acids. V shed 6 bases, J shed 5 bases, and the junction held 7 bases outside the gene matches. Germline lookup yields CDR1 SQVTM and CDR2 ANQGSEA. The DNA of the CDR3 is TGCAGCGTACTAGCGGGGGGCCCCGGGGAGACCCAGTACTTC. Amino acids: CSVLAGGPGETQYF.